This is a list of T cell receptor beta chains from one sample in a study of T cell responses to AZD1222 COVID-19 vaccine. Only in-frame clones appear in the TCRdb table, and some are missing; sequencing was by immunoSEQ multiplex PCR. The sample carries 150,000 to 170,000 clones, around nine tenths recorded once. The sequencing used peripheral blood, collected on day 0 of AZD1222 vaccination. The receptors shown here come from an adult in good health. Both conserved end residues are part of each CDR3. A D gene is named only where the DNA matches it firmly. Size tells how often a clone was seen (once, few, many) or the class of an expanded clone, and some rows leave it out.

size	J	length	D	V	CDR3	DNA
-	TRBJ2-7	13	-	TRBV7-2	CASSPQSYYEQYF	TGTGCCAGCAGCCCGCAGTCTTACTACGAGCAGTACTTC
-	TRBJ1-4	15	-	TRBV7-2	CASSLRTEINEKLFF	TGTGCCAGCAGCCTACGGACAGAGATTAATGAAAAACTGTTTTTT
-	TRBJ1-2	15	TRBD1	TRBV4-1	CASSHEGALVDGYTF	TGCGCCAGCAGCCACGAGGGGGCGCTCGTCGATGGCTACACCTTC
-	TRBJ2-7	12	-	TRBV27	CASSLSGYEQYF	TGTGCCAGCAGTTTATCGGGGTACGAGCAGTACTTC
-	TRBJ2-7	16	-	TRBV7-9	CASSFTPGGVSYEQYF	TGTGCCAGCAGTTTCACCCCAGGTGGGGTCTCCTACGAGCAGTACTTC
-	TRBJ2-7	14	TRBD1	TRBV5-1	CASSPGTGAYEQYF	TGCGCCAGCAGCCCCGGGACAGGGGCCTACGAGCAGTACTTC
once	TRBJ1-1	13	-	TRBV27	CASRGAIPTHAFF	TGTGCCAGCAGGGGGGCCATACCCACTCACGCTTTCTTT
-	TRBJ1-4	12	-	TRBV6-2/TRBV6-3	CASSSYGEKLFF	TGTGCCAGCAGCAGCTACGGGGAAAAACTGTTTTTT
-	TRBJ2-7	15	TRBD1	TRBV10-3	CAISERDRGPYEQYF	TGTGCCATCAGTGAGCGAGACAGGGGTCCGTACGAGCAGTACTTC
-	TRBJ1-6	14	-	TRBV2	CASSEDSLNSPLHF	TGTGCCAGCAGTGAGGACAGTCTAAATTCACCCCTCCACTTT
-	TRBJ2-6	17	TRBD1	TRBV9	CASSGRTGASGANVLTF	TGTGCCAGCAGCGGACGGACAGGGGCGTCTGGGGCCAACGTCCTGACTTTC
-	TRBJ1-1	15	-	TRBV6-6	CASSSRDLGNTEAFF	TGTGCCAGCAGTAGCAGGGACCTCGGAAACACTGAAGCTTTCTTT
-	TRBJ1-2	12	-	TRBV19	CASSIQVGGYTF	TGTGCCAGTAGTATACAGGTTGGGGGCTACACCTTC
-	TRBJ2-1	16	-	TRBV7-3	CASSLDSGVSYNEQFF	TGTGCCAGCAGCCTAGACAGTGGGGTGTCCTACAATGAGCAGTTCTTC
-	TRBJ2-7	13	TRBD2	TRBV2	CASSEALAGVSHF	TGTGCCAGCAGTGAAGCGCTGGCGGGAGTATCCCACTTC
-	TRBJ2-7	16	-	TRBV7-9	CASSFIRDTIGDEQYF	TGTGCCAGCAGCTTTATTCGGGACACCATCGGGGACGAGCAGTACTTC
-	TRBJ2-1	15	TRBD2	TRBV6-5	CASKRAPSGGNEQFF	TGTGCCAGCAAAAGGGCCCCTAGCGGGGGGAATGAGCAGTTCTTC
-	TRBJ1-2	14	TRBD1	TRBV18	CASSPGQGVDGYTF	TGTGCCAGCTCACCGGGACAGGGTGTAGATGGCTACACCTTC
-	TRBJ1-6	12	-	TRBV19	CASTVGHSPLHF	TGTGCCAGTACCGTGGGGCATTCACCCCTCCACTTT
-	TRBJ1-1	15	-	TRBV10-3	CAISEQQGRVTEAFF	TGTGCCATCAGTGAGCAACAGGGAAGGGTCACTGAAGCTTTCTTT
once	TRBJ2-7	17	TRBD1	TRBV3-1/TRBV3-2	CASSPGDRGHLTYEQYF	TGTGCCAGCAGCCCCGGAGACAGGGGCCACCTCACCTACGAGCAGTACTTC
-	TRBJ2-7	15	TRBD1	TRBV28	CASSLSRQGRSEQYF	TGTGCCAGCAGTCTAAGCCGACAGGGTAGGAGCGAGCAGTACTTC
-	TRBJ2-5	16	TRBD2	TRBV7-8	CASSLTLAGFQETQYF	TGTGCCAGCAGCTTAACACTAGCGGGGTTTCAAGAGACCCAGTACTTC
once	TRBJ2-7	15	-	TRBV6-2/TRBV6-3	CASSADSPTTYEQYF	TGTGCCAGCAGTGCGGACAGTCCTACCACCTACGAGCAGTACTTC
-	TRBJ2-3	12	-	TRBV9	CASSVDGDTQYF	TGTGCCAGCAGCGTAGACGGGGATACGCAGTATTTT
-	TRBJ1-3	15	-	TRBV9	CASSATDYSGNTIYF	TGTGCCAGCAGCGCCACAGATTACTCTGGAAACACCATATATTTT
-	TRBJ2-3	17	TRBD2	TRBV7-2	CASSLRLAGGTTDTQYF	TGTGCCAGCAGCTTGAGACTAGCGGGGGGGACGACAGATACGCAGTATTTT
-	TRBJ2-4	14	TRBD1	TRBV19	CASTPGQHSNIQYF	TGTGCCAGTACTCCGGGACAGCACTCGAACATTCAGTACTTC
-	TRBJ2-1	16	TRBD2	TRBV7-2	CASSSGAGGTYNEQFF	TGTGCCAGCAGCTCAGGGGCGGGGGGAACTTACAATGAGCAGTTCTTC
-	TRBJ1-2	11	-	TRBV28	CASTSLRGYTF	TGTGCCAGCACTAGCCTAAGAGGCTACACCTTC
-	TRBJ1-5	14	-	TRBV5-1	CASSLGGTDQPQHF	TGCGCCAGCAGCTTAGGAGGGACGGATCAGCCCCAGCATTTT
-	TRBJ2-1	10	-	TRBV20-1	CSASSNEQFF	TGCAGTGCTAGCTCCAATGAGCAGTTCTTC
-	TRBJ2-2	15	-	TRBV7-2	CASSQVLADTGELFF	TGTGCCAGCAGCCAAGTCTTGGCAGACACCGGGGAGCTGTTTTTT
-	TRBJ2-2	16	TRBD2	TRBV2	CARRPTSGSVTGELFF	TGTGCCAGAAGACCCACTAGCGGGAGTGTCACCGGGGAGCTGTTTTTT
-	TRBJ1-2	14	-	TRBV5-1	CASSPTGGTHGYTF	TGCGCCAGCAGCCCGACAGGTGGGACCCATGGCTACACCTTC
-	TRBJ1-2	12	-	TRBV18	CASSRDRSGYTF	TGTGCCAGCTCACGAGACAGGAGCGGCTACACCTTC
-	TRBJ2-3	14	TRBD2	TRBV9	CASSVVGGADTQYF	TGTGCCAGCAGCGTAGTGGGGGGGGCAGATACGCAGTATTTT
-	TRBJ2-5	12	-	TRBV11-3	CASSFGGETQYF	TGTGCCAGCAGCTTTGGGGGTGAGACCCAGTACTTC
once	TRBJ2-7	16	-	TRBV5-1	CASSPMAGATDYEQYF	TGCGCCAGCAGCCCGATGGCGGGGGCCACGGACTACGAGCAGTACTTC
-	TRBJ2-5	18	TRBD2	TRBV5-1	CASSKKPGLAGGVETQYF	TGCGCCAGCAGTAAGAAACCGGGACTAGCGGGAGGAGTGGAGACCCAGTACTTC
-	TRBJ2-3	15	-	TRBV2	CASSEGVGAVDTQYF	TGTGCCAGCAGTGAAGGGGTGGGGGCCGTAGATACGCAGTATTTT
-	TRBJ2-7	13	-	TRBV7-2	CASSLASIYEQYF	TGTGCCAGCAGCTTAGCGAGTATCTACGAGCAGTACTTC
-	TRBJ2-5	11	-	TRBV7-6	CASSMGETQYF	TGTGCCAGCAGTATGGGGGAGACCCAGTACTTC
-	TRBJ2-3	14	-	TRBV4-3	CASSQGNGADTQYF	TGCGCCAGCAGCCAAGGGAACGGTGCAGATACGCAGTATTTT
-	TRBJ2-1	15	TRBD2	TRBV9	CASQPGLADYNEQFF	TGTGCCAGTCAACCGGGACTAGCGGACTACAATGAGCAGTTCTTC
-	TRBJ1-2	13	TRBD1	TRBV2	CASCRDRSYGYTF	TGTGCCAGCTGTCGGGACAGGTCTTATGGCTACACCTTC
-	TRBJ1-2	15	-	TRBV5-4	CASSWERGGRNGYTF	TGTGCCAGCAGCTGGGAAAGAGGGGGGAGAAATGGCTACACCTTC
-	TRBJ2-7	18	TRBD2	TRBV10-3	CAISELGLAGALNYEQYF	TGTGCCATCAGTGAGTTAGGACTAGCGGGGGCCCTAAACTACGAGCAGTACTTC
-	TRBJ1-1	14	-	TRBV7-9	CASSLAGENTEAFF	TGTGCCAGCAGCTTAGCAGGCGAGAACACTGAAGCTTTCTTT
-	TRBJ1-4	14	TRBD1	TRBV6-6	CASSTTGLNEKLFF	TGTGCCAGCAGTACGACAGGGCTTAATGAAAAACTGTTTTTT
once	TRBJ1-1	14	-	TRBV2	CASSDGVGHTEAFF	TGTGCCAGCAGTGACGGGGTAGGGCACACTGAAGCTTTCTTT
-	TRBJ1-1	14	-	TRBV6-5	CASSYRRKNTEAFF	TGTGCCAGCAGTTACCGGAGGAAAAACACTGAAGCTTTCTTT
-	TRBJ2-1	15	TRBD2	TRBV7-7	CASSSGLAGDNEQFF	TGTGCTAGCAGCTCGGGACTAGCGGGCGACAATGAGCAGTTCTTC
-	TRBJ2-1	17	-	TRBV5-1	CASSLEGSRRDYNEQFF	TGCGCCAGCAGCTTGGAAGGGAGTCGAAGGGATTACAATGAGCAGTTCTTC
-	TRBJ1-3	16	-	TRBV4-3	CASSQDKNRAGNTIYF	TGCGCCAGCAGCCAAGATAAAAACAGAGCTGGAAACACCATATATTTT
-	TRBJ2-1	13	-	TRBV24-1	CATSDFDRPEQFF	TGTGCCACCAGTGATTTTGACAGGCCAGAGCAGTTCTTC
-	TRBJ1-6	12	-	TRBV13	CASSILNSPLHF	TGTGCCAGCAGCATCCTCAACTCACCCCTCCACTTT
-	TRBJ1-4	12	-	TRBV27	CASSYSRGKLFF	TGTGCCAGCAGTTATTCCAGGGGAAAACTGTTTTTT
-	TRBJ1-2	13	-	TRBV11-2	CASSLAQNYGYTF	TGTGCCAGCAGCTTAGCCCAGAACTATGGCTACACCTTC